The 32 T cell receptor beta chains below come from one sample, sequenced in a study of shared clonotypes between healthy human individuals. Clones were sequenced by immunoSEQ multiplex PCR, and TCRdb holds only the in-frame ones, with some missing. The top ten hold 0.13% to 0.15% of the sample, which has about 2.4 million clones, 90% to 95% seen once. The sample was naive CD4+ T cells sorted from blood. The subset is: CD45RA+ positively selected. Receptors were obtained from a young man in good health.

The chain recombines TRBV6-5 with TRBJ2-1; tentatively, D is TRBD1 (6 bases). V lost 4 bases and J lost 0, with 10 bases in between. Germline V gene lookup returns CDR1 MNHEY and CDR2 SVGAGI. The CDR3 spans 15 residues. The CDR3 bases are TGTGCCAGCAGTTTCAGGGGTAGCTCCTACAATGAGCAGTTCTTC. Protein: CASSFRGSSYNEQFF.

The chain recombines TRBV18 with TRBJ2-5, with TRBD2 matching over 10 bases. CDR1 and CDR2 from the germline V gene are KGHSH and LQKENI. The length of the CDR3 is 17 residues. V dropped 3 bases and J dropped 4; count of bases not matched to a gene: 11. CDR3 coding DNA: TGTGCCAGCTCACCTAACCCACCTAGCGGGGGAGGAGAGACCCAGTACTTC. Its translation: CASSPNPPSGGGETQYF.

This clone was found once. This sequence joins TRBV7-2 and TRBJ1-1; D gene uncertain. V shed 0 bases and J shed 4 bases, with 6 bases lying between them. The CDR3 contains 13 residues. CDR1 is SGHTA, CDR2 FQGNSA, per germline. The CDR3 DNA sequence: TGTGCCAGCAGCTTAGCGTCAGCCACTGAAGCTTTCTTT. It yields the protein CASSLASATEAFF.

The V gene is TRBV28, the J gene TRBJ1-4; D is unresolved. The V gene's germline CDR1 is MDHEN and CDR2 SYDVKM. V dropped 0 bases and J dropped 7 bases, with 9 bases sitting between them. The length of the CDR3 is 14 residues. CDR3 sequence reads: CASSLWGTGEKLFF. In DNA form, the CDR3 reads TGTGCCAGCAGTTTATGGGGTACCGGTGAAAAACTGTTTTTT.

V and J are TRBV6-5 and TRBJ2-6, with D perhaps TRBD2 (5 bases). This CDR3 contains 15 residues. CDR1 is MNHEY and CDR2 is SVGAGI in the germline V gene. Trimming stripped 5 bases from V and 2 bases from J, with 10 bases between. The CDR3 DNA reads TGTGCCAGCAGTCCCGGGGTTGCTGGGGCCAACGTCCTGACTTTC. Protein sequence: CASSPGVAGANVLTF.

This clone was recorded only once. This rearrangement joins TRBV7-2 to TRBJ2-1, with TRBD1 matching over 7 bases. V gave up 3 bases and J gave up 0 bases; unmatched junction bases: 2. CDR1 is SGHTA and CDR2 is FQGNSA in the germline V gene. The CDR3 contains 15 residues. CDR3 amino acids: CASSFRDSSYNEQFF. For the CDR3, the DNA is TGTGCCAGCAGCTTTCGGGACAGCTCCTACAATGAGCAGTTCTTC.

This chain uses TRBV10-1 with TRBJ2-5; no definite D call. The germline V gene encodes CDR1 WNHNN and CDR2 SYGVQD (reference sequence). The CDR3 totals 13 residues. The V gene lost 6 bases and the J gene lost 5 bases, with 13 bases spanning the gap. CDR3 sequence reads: CASSLQRGETQYF. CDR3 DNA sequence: TGCGCCAGCAGCCTGCAGCGCGGCGAGACCCAGTACTTC.

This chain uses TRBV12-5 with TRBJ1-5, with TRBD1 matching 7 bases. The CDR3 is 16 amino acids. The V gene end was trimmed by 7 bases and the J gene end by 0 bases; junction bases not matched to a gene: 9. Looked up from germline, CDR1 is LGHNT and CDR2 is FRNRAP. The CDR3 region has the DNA TGTGCTAGTGCCCTAGCCCAGGGGGGTAGCAATCAGCCCCAGCATTTT. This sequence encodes CASALAQGGSNQPQHF.

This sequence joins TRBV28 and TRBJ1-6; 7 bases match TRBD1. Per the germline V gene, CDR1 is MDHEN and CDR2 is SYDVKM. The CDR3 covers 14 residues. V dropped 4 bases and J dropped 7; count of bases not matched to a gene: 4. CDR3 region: CASSSGGGNSPLHF. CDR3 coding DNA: TGTGCCAGCAGTTCAGGGGGTGGCAATTCACCCCTCCACTTT.

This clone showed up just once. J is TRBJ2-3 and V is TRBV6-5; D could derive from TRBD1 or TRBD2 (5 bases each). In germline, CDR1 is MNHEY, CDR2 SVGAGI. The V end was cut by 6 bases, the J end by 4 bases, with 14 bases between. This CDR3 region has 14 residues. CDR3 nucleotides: TGTGCCAGCAGCCCAGAGGGGAGCCCAGATACGCAGTATTTT. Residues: CASSPEGSPDTQYF.

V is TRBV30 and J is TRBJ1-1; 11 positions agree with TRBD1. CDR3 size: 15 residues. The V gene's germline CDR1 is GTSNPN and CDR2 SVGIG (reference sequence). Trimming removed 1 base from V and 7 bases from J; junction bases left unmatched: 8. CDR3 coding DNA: TGTGCCTGGAGTGGGGGTGGACAGGGGGCGAATGAAGCTTTCTTT. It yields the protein CAWSGGGQGANEAFF.

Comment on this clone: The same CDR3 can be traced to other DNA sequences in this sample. In DNA, the CDR3 is TGTGCCAGTAGTATTGGTTCATATAGCAATCAGCCCCAGCATTTT. As protein: CASSIGSYSNQPQHF. The chain joins TRBV19 to TRBJ1-5, with unresolved D. The CDR3 is 15 amino acids. The germline V gene encodes CDR1 LNHDA and CDR2 SQIVND (reference sequence). Trimming took 3 bases from V and 0 from J, leaving 9 bases between them.

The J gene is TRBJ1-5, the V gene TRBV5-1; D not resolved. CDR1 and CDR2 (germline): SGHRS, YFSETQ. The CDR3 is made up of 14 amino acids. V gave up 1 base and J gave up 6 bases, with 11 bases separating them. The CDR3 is CASSLSGLSQPQHF. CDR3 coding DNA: TGCGCCAGCAGCTTGTCAGGTTTAAGTCAGCCCCAGCATTTT.

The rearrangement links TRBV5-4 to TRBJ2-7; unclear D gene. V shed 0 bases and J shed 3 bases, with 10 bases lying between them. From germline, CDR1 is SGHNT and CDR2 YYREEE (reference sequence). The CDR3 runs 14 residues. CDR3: CASSLGLGIYEQYF. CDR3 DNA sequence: TGTGCCAGCAGCTTGGGTCTGGGGATCTACGAGCAGTACTTC. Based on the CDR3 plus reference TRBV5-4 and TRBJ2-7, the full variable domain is ETGVTQSPTHLIKTRGQQVTLRCSSQSGHNTVSWYQQALGQGPQFIFQYYREEENGRGNFPPRFSGLQFPNYSSELNVNALELDDSALYLCASSLGLGIYEQYFGPGTRLTVT.

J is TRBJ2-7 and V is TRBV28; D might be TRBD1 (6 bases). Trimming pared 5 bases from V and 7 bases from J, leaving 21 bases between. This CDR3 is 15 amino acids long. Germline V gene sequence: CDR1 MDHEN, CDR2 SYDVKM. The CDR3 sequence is CASSRGGFFEEEQYF. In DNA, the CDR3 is TGTGCCAGCAGTAGAGGGGGATTCTTTGAGGAAGAGCAGTACTTC.

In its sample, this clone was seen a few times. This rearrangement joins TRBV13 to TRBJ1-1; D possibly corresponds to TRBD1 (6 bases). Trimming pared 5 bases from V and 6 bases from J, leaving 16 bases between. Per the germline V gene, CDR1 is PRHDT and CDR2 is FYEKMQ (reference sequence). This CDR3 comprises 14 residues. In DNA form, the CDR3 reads TGTGCCAGCAGCCCCACCAGGGGTGTAGCTGAAGCTTTCTTT. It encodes CASSPTRGVAEAFF.

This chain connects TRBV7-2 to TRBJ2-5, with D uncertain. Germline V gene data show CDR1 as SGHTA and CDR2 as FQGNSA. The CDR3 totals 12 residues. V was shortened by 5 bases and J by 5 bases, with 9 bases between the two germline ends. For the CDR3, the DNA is TGTGCCAGCAGCCAAATATGGGAGACCCAGTACTTC. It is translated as CASSQIWETQYF.

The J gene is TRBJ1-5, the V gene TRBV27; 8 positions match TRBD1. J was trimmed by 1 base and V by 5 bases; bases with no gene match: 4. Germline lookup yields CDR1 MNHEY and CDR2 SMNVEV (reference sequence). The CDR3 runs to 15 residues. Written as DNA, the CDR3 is TGTGCCAGCAGTACCCAGGGGGCAAGCAATCAGCCCCAGCATTTT. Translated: CASSTQGASNQPQHF.

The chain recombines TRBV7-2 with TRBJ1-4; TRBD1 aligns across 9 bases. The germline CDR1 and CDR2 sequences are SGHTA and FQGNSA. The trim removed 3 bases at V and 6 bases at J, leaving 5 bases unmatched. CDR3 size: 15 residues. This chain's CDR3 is CASSFPGQGYEKLFF. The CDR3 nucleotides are TGTGCCAGCAGCTTCCCGGGACAGGGTTATGAAAAACTGTTTTTT.

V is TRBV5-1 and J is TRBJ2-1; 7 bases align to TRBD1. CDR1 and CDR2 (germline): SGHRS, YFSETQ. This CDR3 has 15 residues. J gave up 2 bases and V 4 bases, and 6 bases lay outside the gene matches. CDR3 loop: CASSTTGPTYNEQFF. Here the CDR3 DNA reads TGCGCCAGCAGCACGACAGGGCCCACCTACAATGAGCAGTTCTTC. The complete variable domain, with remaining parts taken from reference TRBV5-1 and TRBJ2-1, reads KAGVTQTPRYLIKTRGQQVTLSCSPISGHRSVSWYQQTPGQGLQFLFEYFSETQRNKGNFPGRFSGRQFSNSRSEMNVSTLELGDSALYLCASSTTGPTYNEQFFGPGTRLTVL.

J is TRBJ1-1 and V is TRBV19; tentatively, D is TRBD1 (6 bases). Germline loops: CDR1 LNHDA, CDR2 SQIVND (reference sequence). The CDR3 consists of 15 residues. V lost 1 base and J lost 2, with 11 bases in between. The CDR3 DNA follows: TGTGCCAGTAGTATAGGAGGGGGGCGCAACACTGAAGCTTTCTTT. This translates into CASSIGGGRNTEAFF.

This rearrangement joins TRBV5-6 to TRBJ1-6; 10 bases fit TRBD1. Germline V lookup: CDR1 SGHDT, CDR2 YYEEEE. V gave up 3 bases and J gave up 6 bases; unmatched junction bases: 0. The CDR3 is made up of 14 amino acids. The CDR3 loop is CASSWDRGNSPLHF. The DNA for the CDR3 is TGTGCCAGCAGCTGGGACAGGGGTAATTCACCCCTCCACTTT. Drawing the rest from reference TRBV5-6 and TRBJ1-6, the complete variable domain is DAGVTQSPTHLIKTRGQQVTLRCSPKSGHDTVSWYQQALGQGPQFIFQYYEEEERQRGNFPDRFSGHQFPNYSSELNVNALLLGDSALYLCASSWDRGNSPLHFGNGTRLTVT.

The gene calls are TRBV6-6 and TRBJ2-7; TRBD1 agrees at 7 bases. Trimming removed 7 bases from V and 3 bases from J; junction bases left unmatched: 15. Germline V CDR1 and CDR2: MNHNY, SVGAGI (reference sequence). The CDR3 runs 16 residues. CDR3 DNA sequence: TGTGCCAGCATTCGTCAGGGTGGCTCAGGGGGCTACGAGCAGTACTTC. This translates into CASIRQGGSGGYEQYF.

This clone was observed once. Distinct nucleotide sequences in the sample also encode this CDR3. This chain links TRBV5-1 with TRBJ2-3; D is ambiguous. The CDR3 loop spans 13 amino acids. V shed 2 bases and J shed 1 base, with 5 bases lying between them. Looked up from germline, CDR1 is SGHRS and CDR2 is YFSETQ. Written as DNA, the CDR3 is TGCGCCAGCAGCTTTGGTCGCACAGATACGCAGTATTTT. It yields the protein CASSFGRTDTQYF.

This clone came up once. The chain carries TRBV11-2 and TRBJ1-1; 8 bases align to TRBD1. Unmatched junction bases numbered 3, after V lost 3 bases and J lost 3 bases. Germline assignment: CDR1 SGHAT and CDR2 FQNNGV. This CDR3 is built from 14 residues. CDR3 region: CASSFPTGDTEAFF. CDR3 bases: TGTGCCAGCAGCTTCCCGACAGGGGACACTGAAGCTTTCTTT.

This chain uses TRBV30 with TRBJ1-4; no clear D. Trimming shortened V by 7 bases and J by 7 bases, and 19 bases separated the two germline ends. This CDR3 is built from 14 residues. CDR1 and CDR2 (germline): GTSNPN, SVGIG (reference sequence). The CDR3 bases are TGTGCCTTTAACCACCTCACCGAGTCTGAAAAACTGTTTTTT. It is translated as CAFNHLTESEKLFF.

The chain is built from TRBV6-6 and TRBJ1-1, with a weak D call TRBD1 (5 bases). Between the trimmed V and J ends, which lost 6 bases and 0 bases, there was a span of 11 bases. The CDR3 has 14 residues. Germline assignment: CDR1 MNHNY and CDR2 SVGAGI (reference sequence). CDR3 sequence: CASRLDSMNTEAFF. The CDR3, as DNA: TGTGCCAGCAGACTCGACAGCATGAACACTGAAGCTTTCTTT.

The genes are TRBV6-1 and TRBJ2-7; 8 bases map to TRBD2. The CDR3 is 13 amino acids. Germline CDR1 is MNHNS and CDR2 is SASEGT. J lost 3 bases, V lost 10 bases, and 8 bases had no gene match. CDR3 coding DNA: TGTGCCACCTCCCCGGGGACTAGCTACGAGCAGTACTTC. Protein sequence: CATSPGTSYEQYF.

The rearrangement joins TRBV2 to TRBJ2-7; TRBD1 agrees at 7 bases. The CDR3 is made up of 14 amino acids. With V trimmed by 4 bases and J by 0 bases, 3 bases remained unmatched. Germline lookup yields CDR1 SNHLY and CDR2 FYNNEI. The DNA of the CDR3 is TGTGCCAGCAGTGTGGACAGGACCTCCTACGAGCAGTACTTC. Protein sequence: CASSVDRTSYEQYF.

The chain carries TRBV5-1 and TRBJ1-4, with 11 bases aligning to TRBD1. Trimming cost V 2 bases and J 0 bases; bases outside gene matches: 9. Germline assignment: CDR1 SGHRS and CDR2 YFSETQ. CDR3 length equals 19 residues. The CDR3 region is CASSFLGQGAATTNEKLFF. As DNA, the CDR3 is TGCGCCAGCAGCTTCCTAGGACAGGGGGCCGCTACAACTAATGAAAAACTGTTTTTT. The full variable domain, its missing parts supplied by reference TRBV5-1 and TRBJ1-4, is KAGVTQTPRYLIKTRGQQVTLSCSPISGHRSVSWYQQTPGQGLQFLFEYFSETQRNKGNFPGRFSGRQFSNSRSEMNVSTLELGDSALYLCASSFLGQGAATTNEKLFFGSGTQLSVL.

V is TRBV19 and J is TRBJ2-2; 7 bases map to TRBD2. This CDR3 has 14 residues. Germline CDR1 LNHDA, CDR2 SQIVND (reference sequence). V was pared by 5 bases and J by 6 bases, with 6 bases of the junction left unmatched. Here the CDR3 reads CASSFTSAAGELFF. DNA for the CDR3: TGTGCCAGTAGTTTTACTAGCGCGGCCGGGGAGCTGTTTTTT.

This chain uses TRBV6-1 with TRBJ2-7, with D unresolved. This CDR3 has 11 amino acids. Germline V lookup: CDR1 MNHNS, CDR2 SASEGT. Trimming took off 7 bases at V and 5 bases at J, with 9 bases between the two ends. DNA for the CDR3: TGTGCCAGCACCCGTCTGGACGAGCAGTACTTC. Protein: CASTRLDEQYF.